This T cell receptor (beta chain) appears in the sequencing data of a study of blood T cell repertoires in COVID-19. Study background: COVID-19 samples, acute and convalescent, were from the United States, Italy and Spain. T cells, B-cell-depleted T cells, or PBMCs provided the cDNA or gDNA that served as material.

Donors in Cohort 3 counted as recovered after two negative PCRs, clearance, or symptom resolution. TCRdb's copy holds only in-frame clones and misses some; the assay was immunoSEQ multiplex PCR. This table holds about 210,000 clones, roughly 77% found once. The sequence derives from a middle-aged man who had recovered from COVID-19. Sequences were obtained from PBMCs or T cells enriched from blood (not recorded which).

The CDR3 region is CSVSLSGRTGELFF. DNA of the CDR3: TGCAGCGTTAGTTTATCAGGGCGGACCGGGGAGCTGTTTTTT. The chain links TRBV29-1 to TRBJ2-2; possible D gene TRBD1, 5 bases. The CDR3 covers 14 residues. Germline CDR1 reads SQVTM; CDR2 reads ANQGSEA. Trimming took off 5 bases at V and 5 bases at J, with 15 bases between the two ends.